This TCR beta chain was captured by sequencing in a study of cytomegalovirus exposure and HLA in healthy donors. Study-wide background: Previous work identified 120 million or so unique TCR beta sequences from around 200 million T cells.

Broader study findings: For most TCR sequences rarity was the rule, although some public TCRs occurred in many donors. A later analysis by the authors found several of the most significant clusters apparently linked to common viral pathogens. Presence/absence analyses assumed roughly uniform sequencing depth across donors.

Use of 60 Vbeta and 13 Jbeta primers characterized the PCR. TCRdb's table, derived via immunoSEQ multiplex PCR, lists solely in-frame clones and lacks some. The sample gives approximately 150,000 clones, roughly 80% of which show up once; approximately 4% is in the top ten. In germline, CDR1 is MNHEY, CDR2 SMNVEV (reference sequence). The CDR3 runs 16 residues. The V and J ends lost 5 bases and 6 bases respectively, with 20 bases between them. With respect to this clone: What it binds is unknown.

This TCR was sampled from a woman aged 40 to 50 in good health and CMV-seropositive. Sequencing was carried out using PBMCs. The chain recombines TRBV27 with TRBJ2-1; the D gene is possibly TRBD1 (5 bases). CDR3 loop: CASSGPMGRDPNEQFF. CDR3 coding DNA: TGTGCCAGCAGTGGGCCGATGGGGCGAGACCCCAATGAGCAGTTCTTC.